This TCR beta chain originates from a study of cytomegalovirus exposure and HLA in healthy donors. Study results and limitations: A later analysis, which compared TCR beta chains of equal frequency, found the HLA-associated ones more clonally expanded. Data from an earlier analysis indicated that most TCR beta V segments were productive either about 87% or about 30% of the time.

This clone has only one observation. The antigen remains undetermined. PCR involved 60 Vbeta and 13 Jbeta primers. Sequencing was performed with immunoSEQ multiplex PCR; in TCRdb, only in-frame clones are kept and a portion is missing. The sample holds over 150,000 clones, 71% seen once. Germline CDR1 SGHTA, CDR2 FQGNSA. Trimming shortened V by 5 bases and J by 8 bases, and 18 bases separated the two germline ends. The CDR3 has 14 amino acids. The chain uses TRBV7-2 and TRBJ1-2; possible D gene TRBD1, 6 bases. Material: PBMCs. This TCR derives from a woman aged 25-40 years in good health and CMV-seronegative. Here the CDR3 reads CASSPQGLRGGYTF. DNA of the CDR3: TGTGCCAGCAGCCCACAGGGCCTGCGGGGGGGCTACACCTTC.